The 12 T cell receptor beta chains below all came from one sample that was sequenced in a study of somatic mutations in cytotoxic T cells in rheumatoid arthritis (dated by TCRdb to about 2017). The library was made by the immunoSEQ multiplex PCR assay. TCRdb limited this immuneACCESS table to in-frame rearrangements with V and J called. A share of clones is missing; checked studies link under half to unresolved V genes, and the rest is unexplained. The sample yields more than 10,000 clones; around 83% were counted once. Together, the top ten hold 12% to 15% of the sample. The sequenced material came from CD8+ T cells sorted from blood. Receptors originate from a woman aged 60-70 years in good health.

The rearrangement links TRBV10-3 to TRBJ1-1; TRBD1 matches at 10 bases. The J segment lost 1 base and the V segment lost 0 bases, leaving 5 bases of the junction unmatched. Per germline, CDR1 ENHRY and CDR2 SYGVKD. CDR3 size: 17 residues. This chain's CDR3 is CAISESGTGEGNTEAFF. For the CDR3, the DNA is TGTGCCATCAGTGAGTCCGGGACAGGGGAAGGGAACACTGAAGCTTTCTTT.

The chain is built from TRBV6-5 and TRBJ2-7; tentatively, D is TRBD1 (5 bases). The CDR3 has 13 residues. Germline V gene data show CDR1 as MNHEY and CDR2 as SVGAGI. V shed 5 bases and J shed 3 bases, with 11 bases lying between them. CDR3 DNA sequence: TGTGCCAGCAGTCCGAGACAGATCTACGAGCAGTACTTC. It codes for CASSPRQIYEQYF.

The chain links TRBV6-6 to TRBJ1-6, with unresolved D. The length of the CDR3 is 15 residues. V lost 2 bases and J 5 bases, leaving 10 bases between the germline ends. The V gene's germline CDR1 is MNHNY and CDR2 SVGAGI (reference sequence). CDR3: CASSYGDGNNSPLHF. The CDR3 DNA reads TGTGCCAGCAGTTACGGCGACGGGAATAATTCACCCCTCCACTTT.

This clone showed up just a few times. The chain links TRBV4-2 to TRBJ2-7; 11 bases are shared with TRBD2. CDR1 is LGHNA, CDR2 YNFKEQ, per germline. The CDR3 extends over 18 amino acids. The J segment lost 0 bases and the V segment lost 1 base, leaving 8 bases of the junction unmatched. The CDR3 coding sequence is TGTGCCAGCAGCCAAGTACTAGCGGGGGACTACCTCTCCTACGAGCAGTACTTC. Amino acids: CASSQVLAGDYLSYEQYF.

The chain combines TRBV7-6 with TRBJ2-1; D is ambiguous. The V gene's germline CDR1 is SGHVS and CDR2 FNYEAQ. V was clipped by 5 bases and J by 5 bases, with 10 bases between them. This CDR3 is built from 13 residues. The CDR3 bases are TGTGCCAGCAGCGTCCTAGGCGACAATGAGCAGTTCTTC. Protein: CASSVLGDNEQFF.

This chain uses TRBV9 with TRBJ2-1, with 9 bases that match TRBD1. CDR3 size: 15 residues. Germline CDR1 SGDLS, CDR2 YYNGEE. V was pared by 0 bases and J by 7 bases, with 5 bases of the junction left unmatched. The CDR3 protein is CASSVAGTGRNEQFF. CDR3 sequence (DNA): TGTGCCAGCAGCGTAGCCGGGACAGGGCGAAATGAGCAGTTCTTC.

The J gene is TRBJ2-1, the V gene TRBV27; D is possibly TRBD2 (5 bases). Germline V gives CDR1 MNHEY, CDR2 SMNVEV (reference sequence). The CDR3 has 15 amino acids. The V end lost 6 bases, the J end lost 2 bases, and 14 bases lay between the germline ends. The CDR3 is CASSDVAGAYNEQFF. CDR3 nucleotide sequence: TGTGCCAGCAGCGACGTGGCGGGTGCCTACAATGAGCAGTTCTTC.

The CDR3 loop is CASSPPSGQETQYF. DNA for the CDR3: TGTGCCAGCTCACCACCATCCGGGCAAGAGACCCAGTACTTC. The chain employs TRBV18 and TRBJ2-5; unclear D gene. The CDR3 length is 14 residues. Germline V gene data show CDR1 as KGHSH and CDR2 as LQKENI. V was pared by 0 bases and J by 2 bases, with 7 bases between.

The chain joins TRBV5-1 to TRBJ2-1; 14 bases are a match to TRBD2. This CDR3 contains 18 residues. With 4 bases clipped from V and 0 bases from J, the junction kept 6 bases outside the gene matches. Germline V lookup: CDR1 SGHRS, CDR2 YFSETQ. The chain's CDR3 is CASSPTSGGGISYNEQFF. DNA of the CDR3: TGCGCCAGCAGCCCGACTAGCGGGGGGGGAATCTCCTACAATGAGCAGTTCTTC.

V usage is TRBV14 and J usage is TRBJ1-1; 7 bases are shared with TRBD1. The V gene end was trimmed by 0 bases and the J gene end by 4 bases; junction bases not matched to a gene: 8. Germline CDR1 SGHDN, CDR2 FVKESK. CDR3 length equals 16 residues. The CDR3 DNA is TGTGCCAGCAGCCAAGACCCCCCGGACAGGAGCACTGAAGCTTTCTTT. Its protein product is CASSQDPPDRSTEAFF.

The chain combines TRBV14 with TRBJ1-4; the match to TRBD1 covers 7 bases. Germline V CDR1 and CDR2: SGHDN, FVKESK. The CDR3 length is 14 residues. J gave up 8 bases and V 0 bases, and 3 bases lay outside the gene matches. In DNA form, the CDR3 reads TGTGCCAGCAGCCAAGATTTAGGGGGCGAAAAACTGTTTTTT. Amino acids: CASSQDLGGEKLFF.

The chain uses TRBV11-2 and TRBJ2-5, with 13 bases lining up with TRBD2. The CDR3 length is 15 residues. Germline V lookup: CDR1 SGHAT, CDR2 FQNNGV. V lost 6 bases, J lost 1 base, and 2 bases stayed unmatched. CDR3 coding DNA: TGTGCCAGCAGTAGGACTAGCGGGGGCCAAGAGACCCAGTACTTC. Its protein is CASSRTSGGQETQYF.